The entry below describes one T cell receptor beta chain. Its antigen is not known. This record comes from a study of T cells after yellow fever vaccination. In the study overall: For low cell numbers, libraries were made with SMART-Seq v4 Ultra Low Input.

With V trimmed by 3 bases and J by 4 bases, 12 bases remained unmatched. The CDR3 is made up of 16 amino acids. Germline-derived CDR1 and CDR2 are SGHRS and YFSETQ. Making TCR cDNA involved 5'RACE template switching, which added UMIs and a universal primer site. TCRdb called the 5' RACE reads again in MiXCR, with one record for every CDR3 protein. The sample contains some 600,000 distinct CDR3 sequences, 9% to 15% of which appear only once. Findings and caveats of the study: Booster sampling recovered most clones from primary vaccination (less than 97% CD4, around 88% CD8).

This TCR derives from a man under 40 who received the YFV17D yellow fever vaccine. The chain joins TRBV5-1 to TRBJ1-1; 7 bases agree with TRBD1. The starting material was PBMCs, obtained on the day of the yellow fever booster vaccination. The CDR3 region is CASSSGPGAGGTEAFF. The CDR3 coding sequence is TGCGCCAGCAGCTCCGGTCCAGGGGCAGGGGGCACTGAAGCTTTCTTT.